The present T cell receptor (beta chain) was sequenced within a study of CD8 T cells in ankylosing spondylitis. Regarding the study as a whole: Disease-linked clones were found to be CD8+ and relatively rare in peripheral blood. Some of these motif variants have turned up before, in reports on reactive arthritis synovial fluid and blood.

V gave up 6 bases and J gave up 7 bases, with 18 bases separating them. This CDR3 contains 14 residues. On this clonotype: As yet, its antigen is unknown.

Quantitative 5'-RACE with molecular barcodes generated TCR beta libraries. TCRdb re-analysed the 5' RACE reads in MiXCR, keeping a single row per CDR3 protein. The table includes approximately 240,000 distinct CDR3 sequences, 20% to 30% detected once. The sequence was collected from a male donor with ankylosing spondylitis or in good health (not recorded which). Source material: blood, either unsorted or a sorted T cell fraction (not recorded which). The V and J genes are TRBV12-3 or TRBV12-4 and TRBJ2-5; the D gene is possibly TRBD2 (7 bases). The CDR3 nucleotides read TGTGCCAGCAGCTACGGCAGGGGAGGGAGGACCCAGTACTTC. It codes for CASSYGRGGRTQYF.